This entry lists 26 T cell receptor beta chains sequenced from one sample in a study of cytomegalovirus exposure and HLA in healthy donors. Vbeta (60) and Jbeta (13) primers were used in the PCR. Sequenced by immunoSEQ multiplex PCR; TCRdb stores in-frame clones only, minus some. In the table there are 100,000 to 150,000 clones, approximately 78% of which are singletons. The material sequenced was PBMCs. The receptors were sampled from a woman between 35 and 50 years old in good health and CMV-seropositive.

The rearrangement links TRBV5-6 to TRBJ2-1; 15 bases are shared with TRBD2. Looked up from germline, CDR1 is SGHDT and CDR2 is YYEEEE. The CDR3 contains 16 residues. V gave up 4 bases and J gave up 6 bases; unmatched junction bases: 5. The CDR3 sequence: CASSLGTSGGPNEQFF. The CDR3 region has the DNA TGTGCCAGCAGCCTAGGGACTAGCGGGGGGCCCAATGAGCAGTTCTTC.

This clone was detected only once. The rearrangement joins TRBV11-2 to TRBJ1-3; D is possibly TRBD1 (6 bases). Between the trimmed V and J ends, which lost 5 bases and 0 bases, there was a span of 17 bases. CDR1 and CDR2 (germline): SGHAT, FQNNGV. CDR3 length: 17 residues. The CDR3 protein is CASSPGPGQSSGNTIYF. CDR3 nucleotide sequence: TGTGCCAGCAGCCCGGGCCCGGGACAAAGCTCTGGAAACACCATATATTTT.

This clone appeared a few times. The chain uses TRBV7-2 and TRBJ2-1; 7 positions match TRBD2. From germline, CDR1 is SGHTA and CDR2 FQGNSA. This CDR3 is built from 13 residues. With V trimmed by 5 bases and J by 5 bases, 3 bases remained unmatched. CDR3 DNA sequence: TGTGCCAGCAGCCCTAGCGGCCACAATGAGCAGTTCTTC. Its translation is CASSPSGHNEQFF.

In this sample, this clone turned up once. The genes are TRBV5-6 and TRBJ1-5, with D perhaps TRBD1 (6 bases). Germline-derived CDR1 and CDR2 are SGHDT and YYEEEE. The CDR3 extends over 14 amino acids. V gave up 4 bases and J gave up 10 bases, with 18 bases separating them. The CDR3 region is CASSPSGGGRPQHF. DNA for the CDR3: TGTGCCAGCAGCCCCTCGGGGGGCGGACGACCCCAGCATTTT.

Here the CDR3 DNA reads TGCGCCAGCAGCCAAGACAGGGAATCTAATGAAAAACTGTTTTTT. It codes for CASSQDRESNEKLFF. The chain combines TRBV4-1 with TRBJ1-4; D may be TRBD1 (5 bases). Deletions cut 0 bases from V and 3 bases from J, with 8 bases between. This CDR3 has 15 amino acids. Germline-derived CDR1 and CDR2 are MGHRA and YSYEKL.

The chain has TRBV7-3 and TRBJ2-5; TRBD2 agrees at 7 bases. This CDR3 comprises 16 residues. Germline CDR1 SGHTA, CDR2 FQGTGA. This CDR3 is CQEDVLEKVGGETQYF. The DNA for the CDR3 is TGTCAAGAGGACGTACTCGAAAAAGTCGGGGGGGAGACCCAGTACTTC.

This rearrangement joins TRBV6-1 to TRBJ1-3; no clear D. CDR1 is MNHNS and CDR2 is SASEGT in the germline V gene. Trimming cost V 2 bases and J 0 bases, with 8 bases left between them. The CDR3 totals 15 residues. The CDR3 sequence is CASSEMAGSGNTIYF. CDR3 bases: TGTGCCAGCAGTGAAATGGCAGGCTCTGGAAACACCATATATTTT.

The chain joins TRBV19 to TRBJ1-1, with D maybe TRBD1 (5 bases). Germline CDR1 is LNHDA and CDR2 is SQIVND (reference sequence). Between the trimmed V and J ends, which lost 5 bases and 6 bases, there was a span of 13 bases. This CDR3 has 13 residues. The CDR3 DNA is TGTGCCAGTAGTCTGCGACAGACTCCTGAAGCTTTCTTT. As protein: CASSLRQTPEAFF. Variable domain in full (rest from reference TRBV19 and TRBJ1-1): DGGITQSPKYLFRKEGQNVTLSCEQNLNHDAMYWYRQDPGQGLRLIYYSQIVNDFQKGDIAEGYSVSREKKESFPLTVTSAQKNPTAFYLCASSLRQTPEAFFGQGTRLTVV.

This clone was seen just once. This sequence joins TRBV5-1 and TRBJ1-1; 7 positions agree with TRBD1. The CDR3 spans 14 residues. CDR1 and CDR2 (germline): SGHRS, YFSETQ. J gave up 8 bases and V 0 bases, and 7 bases lay outside the gene matches. This chain's CDR3 is CASSLAETGQEAFF. The CDR3 DNA sequence: TGCGCCAGCAGCTTGGCCGAGACGGGACAGGAAGCTTTCTTT.

This clone was seen only once. The chain has TRBV19 and TRBJ1-6; 10 bases line up with TRBD1. Unmatched junction bases numbered 3, after V lost 6 bases and J lost 7 bases. The CDR3 is 14 amino acids. Germline CDR1 and CDR2: LNHDA and SQIVND (reference sequence). The CDR3 loop is CASRDRGKNSPLHF. CDR3 nucleotides: TGTGCCAGTAGGGACAGGGGGAAAAATTCACCCCTCCACTTT.

This clone has just a few counts. This rearrangement joins TRBV10-3 to TRBJ2-5; unclear D gene. V shed 1 base and J shed 3 bases, with 12 bases lying between them. From germline, CDR1 is ENHRY and CDR2 SYGVKD. CDR3 length: 15 amino acids. The CDR3 sequence is CAISEFGSSKETQYF. CDR3 DNA sequence: TGTGCCATCAGTGAGTTTGGTTCCAGTAAAGAGACCCAGTACTTC.

V and J are TRBV7-2 and TRBJ1-2, with 7 nucleotides matching TRBD1. V lost 1 base and J lost 2; bases outside the gene matches: 4. The CDR3 is 15 residues long. The germline CDR1 and CDR2 sequences are SGHTA and FQGNSA. The CDR3 DNA reads as TGTGCCAGCAGCTTAGGGGCAGGGGGGAACTATGGCTACACCTTC. Translated, it gives CASSLGAGGNYGYTF.

This rearrangement joins TRBV4-3 to TRBJ1-5; no reliable D call. Germline values: CDR1 LGHNA, CDR2 YSLEER. This CDR3 is 17 amino acids long. The ends were cut back, 1 base at V and 0 bases at J, with 13 bases in the middle. CDR3 in DNA: TGCGCCAGCAGCCAAGCCCCCAGGCCCTATAGCAATCAGCCCCAGCATTTT. Translating it yields CASSQAPRPYSNQPQHF.

The CDR3 DNA reads as TGTGCCAGCAAAAATTTTGGACAGAAGGTGGGTGAAGCTTTCTTT. Protein product: CASKNFGQKVGEAFF. The V gene is TRBV2, the J gene TRBJ1-1; tentative D call: TRBD1 (6 bases). V was shortened by 7 bases and J by 7 bases, with 22 bases between the two germline ends. Germline V gene data show CDR1 as SNHLY and CDR2 as FYNNEI. This CDR3 has 15 amino acids. Using reference TRBV2 and TRBJ1-1 for the parts outside the CDR3, the full variable domain is EPEVTQTPSHQVTQMGQEVILRCVPISNHLYFYWYRQILGQKVEFLVSFYNNEISEKSEIFDDQFSVERPDGSNFTLKIRSTKLEDSAMYFCASKNFGQKVGEAFFGQGTRLTVV.

The chain joins TRBV11-1 to TRBJ1-2, with 8 bases matching TRBD1. The V gene end was trimmed by 5 bases and the J gene end by 9 bases; junction bases not matched to a gene: 17. The CDR3 runs to 16 residues. Germline CDR1 and CDR2: SGHAT and FQDESV (reference sequence). The chain's CDR3 is CASSPLTGTGAGSYTF. The CDR3 DNA is TGTGCCAGCAGCCCCCTGACCGGGACAGGCGCTGGAAGCTACACCTTC.

The chain carries TRBV6-6 and TRBJ2-7, with TRBD1 identical over 7 bases. V was clipped by 4 bases and J by 2 bases; unmatched bases: 2. This CDR3 is built from 13 residues. Germline values: CDR1 MNHNY, CDR2 SVGAGI (reference sequence). CDR3 amino acids: CASSFQGAYEQYF. In nucleotides, the CDR3 is TGTGCCAGCAGTTTCCAGGGGGCCTACGAGCAGTACTTC.

In this sample, this clone turned up a few times. The chain recombines TRBV10-3 with TRBJ1-1; D remains ambiguous. The V end lost 0 bases, the J end lost 10 bases, and 12 bases lay between the germline ends. CDR3 length: 13 residues. The germline gives CDR1 ENHRY, CDR2 SYGVKD. This CDR3 reads CAISESRLYVAFF. The CDR3 DNA reads TGTGCCATCAGTGAGTCACGGTTGTACGTAGCTTTCTTT.

The V gene is TRBV6-5, the J gene TRBJ2-1; 7 nucleotides align to TRBD2. This CDR3 contains 16 residues. Germline trimming cut 1 base from V and 0 bases from J; bases unmatched to any gene: 3. Germline lookup yields CDR1 MNHEY and CDR2 SVGAGI. The CDR3 region has the DNA TGTGCCAGCAGTTACTTGCGGGGGAGCTCCTACAATGAGCAGTTCTTC. Translated, it gives CASSYLRGSSYNEQFF.

The V and J genes are TRBV28 and TRBJ2-3; 9 bases map to TRBD2. After removal of 6 bases from V and 0 bases from J, the junction contained 7 bases not matched to a gene. Germline V gives CDR1 MDHEN, CDR2 SYDVKM. The length of the CDR3 is 16 residues. The CDR3 spells CASSVAGLASTDTQYF. In DNA, the CDR3 is TGTGCCAGCAGCGTGGCGGGACTAGCTAGCACAGATACGCAGTATTTT.

This chain joins TRBV6-5 and TRBJ1-4; D possibly corresponds to TRBD1 (6 bases). Trimming took off 0 bases at V and 5 bases at J, with 13 bases between the two ends. CDR1 is MNHEY, CDR2 SVGAGI, per germline. This CDR3 has 16 amino acids. The CDR3 region has the DNA TGTGCCAGCAGTTACTCTCCAGACAGGAGGAATGAAAAACTGTTTTTT. Its protein product is CASSYSPDRRNEKLFF.

The genes are TRBV14 and TRBJ1-6; 9 bases fit TRBD1. The germline V gene encodes CDR1 SGHDN and CDR2 FVKESK. The CDR3 is 14 amino acids. Trimming at V came to 4 bases and at J to 7 bases, leaving 2 bases not matched to a gene. CDR3 loop: CASSRGTGNSPLHF. The CDR3 DNA follows: TGTGCCAGCAGCCGAGGGACAGGGAATTCACCCCTCCACTTT.

This sequence joins TRBV4-1 and TRBJ1-4; D gene unclear. V shed 1 base and J shed 8 bases, with 14 bases lying between them. The CDR3 is made up of 15 amino acids. Germline loops: CDR1 MGHRA, CDR2 YSYEKL. CDR3 residues: CASSQGGSQREKLFF. Written as DNA, the CDR3 is TGCGCCAGCAGCCAAGGAGGGTCTCAACGAGAAAAACTGTTTTTT.

The genes are TRBV9 and TRBJ2-1; 7 bases are shared with TRBD2. CDR1 is SGDLS, CDR2 YYNGEE, per germline. This CDR3 region has 14 residues. V gave up 4 bases and J gave up 5 bases; unmatched junction bases: 6. CDR3 in amino acids: CASSLWTRNNEQFF. CDR3 nucleotides: TGTGCCAGCAGCTTGTGGACTAGGAACAATGAGCAGTTCTTC.

V usage is TRBV18 and J usage is TRBJ1-6; 8 bases are a match to TRBD1. The germline V gene encodes CDR1 KGHSH and CDR2 LQKENI. The CDR3 runs 16 residues. The V segment lost 5 bases and the J segment 8 bases; nucleotides outside the gene matches: 11. CDR3 DNA: TGTGCCAGCTCATCACGACTGGACAGGGAAGATTCACCCCTCCACTTT. This sequence encodes CASSSRLDREDSPLHF.

This sequence joins TRBV4-3 and TRBJ1-2, with 7 positions matching TRBD1. J was trimmed by 4 bases and V by 4 bases; bases with no gene match: 9. The CDR3 has 15 residues. Per the germline V gene, CDR1 is LGHNA and CDR2 is YSLEER. CDR3 sequence (DNA): TGCGCCAGCAGCCGAGACAGGGAGGTGGGCTATGGCTACACCTTC. It codes for CASSRDREVGYGYTF.

The CDR3 DNA sequence: TGCAGCGTAGGAGGACAGGGGGGTGAAGCTTTCTTT. Amino acids: CSVGGQGGEAFF. The V and J genes are TRBV29-1 and TRBJ1-1; the match to TRBD1 covers 10 bases. Germline trimming cut 6 bases from V and 7 bases from J; bases unmatched to any gene: 5. The CDR3 loop spans 12 amino acids. Germline V CDR1 and CDR2: SQVTM, ANQGSEA.